This T cell receptor beta chain was sequenced in a study of Ad26.COV2.S vaccination and SARS-CoV-2 variants. Turning to the study itself: Participants got Ad26.COV2.S intramuscularly, once or twice 56 days apart.

Per the germline V gene, CDR1 is LGHDT and CDR2 is YNNKEL (reference sequence). Unmatched junction bases numbered 9, after V lost 8 bases and J lost 6 bases. The CDR3 runs 14 residues. Treatment here: around 19 received Ad26.COV2.S at low or high dose, single or two shots; about 5 received placebo; per-sample allocation not given. The samples were gathered on day 63 after the first injection of vaccine or placebo. A Boston donor was an adult aged 18-55 years. The study used a vaccine consisting of an Ad26 vector that expressed Wuhan-strain SARS-CoV-2 spike. Profiling relied on immunoSEQ multiplex PCR, and the TCRdb table lists in-frame clones only, not all of them. The sample holds 400,000 to 450,000 clones, roughly 90% seen once. On this clone: Antigen specificity is unknown.

General observations from the study: Responses of T cells in total may have been underestimated by the TCR breadth and depth analyses.

V usage is TRBV3-1 (or the pseudogene TRBV3-2) and J usage is TRBJ2-3, with 9 bases matching TRBD2. Here the sequenced sample was peripheral blood, taken in a trial of Ad26.COV2.S vaccine versus placebo. The TCR was taken from a person between 18 and 65 years old who received the Ad26.COV2.S COVID-19 vaccine or a placebo. The CDR3 region is CASGEEREADTQYF. Here the CDR3 DNA reads TGTGCCAGCGGGGAGGAGCGGGAGGCTGATACGCAGTATTTT.